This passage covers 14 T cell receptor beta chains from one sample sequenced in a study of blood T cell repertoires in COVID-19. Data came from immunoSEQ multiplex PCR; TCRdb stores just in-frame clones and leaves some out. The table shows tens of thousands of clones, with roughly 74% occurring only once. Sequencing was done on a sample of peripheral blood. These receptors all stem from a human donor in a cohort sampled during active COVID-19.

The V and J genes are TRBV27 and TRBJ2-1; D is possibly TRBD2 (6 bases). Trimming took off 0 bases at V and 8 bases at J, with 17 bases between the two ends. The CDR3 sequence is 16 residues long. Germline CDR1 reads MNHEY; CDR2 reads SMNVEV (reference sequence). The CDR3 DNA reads TGTGCCAGCAGTTTATCCCGGGACTCCCCTTTCTATGAGCAGTTCTTC. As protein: CASSLSRDSPFYEQFF.

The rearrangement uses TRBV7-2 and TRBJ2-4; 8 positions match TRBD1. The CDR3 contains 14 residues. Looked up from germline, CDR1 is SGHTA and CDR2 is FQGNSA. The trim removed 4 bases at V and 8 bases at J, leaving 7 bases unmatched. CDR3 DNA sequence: TGTGCCAGCAGCTCTACGACAGGGGCGGACATTCAGTACTTC. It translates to CASSSTTGADIQYF. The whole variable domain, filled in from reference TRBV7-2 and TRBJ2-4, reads GAGVSQSPSNKVTEKGKDVELRCDPISGHTALYWYRQSLGQGLEFLIYFQGNSAPDKSGLPSDRFSAERTGGSVSTLTIQRTQQEDSAVYLCASSSTTGADIQYFGAGTRLSVL.

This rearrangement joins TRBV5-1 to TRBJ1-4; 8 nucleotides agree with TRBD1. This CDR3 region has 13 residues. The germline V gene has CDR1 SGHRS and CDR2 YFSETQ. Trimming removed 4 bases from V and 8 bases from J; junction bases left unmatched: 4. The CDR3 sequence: CASSTGQGEKLFF. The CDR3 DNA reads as TGCGCCAGCAGCACCGGACAGGGAGAAAAACTGTTTTTT.

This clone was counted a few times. CDR3 amino acids: CASRLNGLALYEQYF. For the CDR3, the DNA is TGTGCCAGCAGACTCAACGGACTAGCCCTCTACGAGCAGTACTTC. The V call is TRBV27, the J call TRBJ2-7; 8 positions agree with TRBD2. The CDR3 runs to 15 residues. The germline V gene has CDR1 MNHEY and CDR2 SMNVEV (reference sequence). V dropped 6 bases and J dropped 3; count of bases not matched to a gene: 10.

The CDR3 is CASSYDSYLPYEQYF. The CDR3 DNA sequence: TGTGCCAGCAGCTACGACAGTTATCTACCTTACGAGCAGTACTTC. The rearrangement uses TRBV7-9 and TRBJ2-7; D may be TRBD1 (5 bases). The germline gives CDR1 SEHNR, CDR2 FQNEAQ (reference sequence). This CDR3 region has 15 residues. V gave up 4 bases and J gave up 4 bases, with 17 bases separating them. The whole variable domain, remainder taken from reference TRBV7-9 and TRBJ2-7, is DTGVSQNPRHKITKRGQNVTFRCDPISEHNRLYWYRQTLGQGPEFLTYFQNEAQLEKSRLLSDRFSAERPKGSFSTLEIQRTEQGDSAMYLCASSYDSYLPYEQYFGPGTRLTVT.

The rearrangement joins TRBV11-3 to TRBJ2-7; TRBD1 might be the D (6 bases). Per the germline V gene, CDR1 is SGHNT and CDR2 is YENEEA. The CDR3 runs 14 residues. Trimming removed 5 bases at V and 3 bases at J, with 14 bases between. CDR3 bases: TGTGCCAGCAGCCCAAACAGGGAAGGCTACGAGCAGTACTTC. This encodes CASSPNREGYEQYF.

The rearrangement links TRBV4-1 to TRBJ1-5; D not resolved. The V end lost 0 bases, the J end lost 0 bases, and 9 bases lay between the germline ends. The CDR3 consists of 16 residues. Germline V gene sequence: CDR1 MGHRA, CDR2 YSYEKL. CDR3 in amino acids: CASSQESGYSNQPQHF. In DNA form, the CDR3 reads TGCGCCAGCAGCCAAGAATCGGGGTATAGCAATCAGCCCCAGCATTTT.

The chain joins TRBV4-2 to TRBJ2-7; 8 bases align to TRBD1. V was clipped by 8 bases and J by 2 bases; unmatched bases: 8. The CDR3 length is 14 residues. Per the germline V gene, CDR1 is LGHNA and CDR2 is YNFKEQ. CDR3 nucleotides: TGTGCCAGCGCCCCGGGGACAGGTCCCTACGAGCAGTACTTC. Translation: CASAPGTGPYEQYF.

The CDR3 loop reads CASSALTSGVYQETQYF. Written as DNA, the CDR3 is TGTGCCAGTAGTGCGCTGACTAGCGGGGTGTACCAAGAGACCCAGTACTTC. The chain recombines TRBV19 with TRBJ2-5, with TRBD2 matching 11 bases. CDR3 length: 17 amino acids. Germline-derived CDR1 and CDR2 are LNHDA and SQIVND (reference sequence). V shed 5 bases and J 0 bases; nucleotides not matched to a gene: 8.

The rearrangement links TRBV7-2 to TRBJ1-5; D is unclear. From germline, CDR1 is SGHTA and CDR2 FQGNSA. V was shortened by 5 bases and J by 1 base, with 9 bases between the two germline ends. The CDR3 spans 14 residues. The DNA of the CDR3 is TGTGCCAGCAGCCTTGGACTGAGCAATCAGCCCCAGCATTTT. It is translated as CASSLGLSNQPQHF.

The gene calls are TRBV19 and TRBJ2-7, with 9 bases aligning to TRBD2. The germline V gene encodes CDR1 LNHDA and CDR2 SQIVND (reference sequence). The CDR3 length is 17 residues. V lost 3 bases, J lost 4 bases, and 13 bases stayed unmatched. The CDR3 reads CASSIGSGSRYGYEQYF. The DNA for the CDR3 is TGTGCCAGTAGTATTGGTAGCGGGAGCCGGTATGGATACGAGCAGTACTTC.

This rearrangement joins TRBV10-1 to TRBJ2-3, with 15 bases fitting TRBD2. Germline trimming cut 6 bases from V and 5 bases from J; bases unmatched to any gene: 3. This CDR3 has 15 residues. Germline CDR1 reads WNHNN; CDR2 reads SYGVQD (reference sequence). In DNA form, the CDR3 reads TGCGCCAGCAGGTCGGGACTAGCGGGAGGAGATACGCAGTATTTT. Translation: CASRSGLAGGDTQYF.

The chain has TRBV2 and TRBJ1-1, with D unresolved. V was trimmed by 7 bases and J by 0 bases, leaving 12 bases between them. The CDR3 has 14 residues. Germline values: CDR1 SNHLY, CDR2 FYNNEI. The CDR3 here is CASKAQAMNTEAFF. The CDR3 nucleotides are TGTGCCAGCAAGGCTCAGGCCATGAACACTGAAGCTTTCTTT.

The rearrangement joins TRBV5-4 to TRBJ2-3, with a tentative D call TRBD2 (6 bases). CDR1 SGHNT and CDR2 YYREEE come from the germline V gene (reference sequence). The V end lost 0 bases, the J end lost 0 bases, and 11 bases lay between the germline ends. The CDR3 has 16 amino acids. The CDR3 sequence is CASSLAIAVSTDTQYF. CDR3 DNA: TGTGCCAGCAGCTTGGCGATAGCGGTTAGCACAGATACGCAGTATTTT.